A single sample gave rise to the 12 T cell receptor beta chains below, sequenced in a study of radiotherapy plus CTLA-4 blockade in lung cancer. Data came from immunoSEQ multiplex PCR; TCRdb stores just in-frame clones and leaves some out. The data contain some 120,000 clones, about 80% of them singletons. Material: peripheral blood, obtained from a patient treated with radiotherapy plus ipilimumab. The receptors here all came from a human donor with non-small cell lung cancer that progressed on radiotherapy plus ipilimumab. Some clones in this sample may be carry-over from other donors' samples.

This clone is a singleton in its sample. The gene calls are TRBV7-2 and TRBJ1-2; 8 bases line up with TRBD1. CDR1 and CDR2 from the germline V gene are SGHTA and FQGNSA. The length of the CDR3 is 14 residues. V was pared by 3 bases and J by 5 bases, with 5 bases of the junction left unmatched. The CDR3 nucleotides read TGTGCCAGCAGCTTTGGACAGGGAGGGTATGGCTACACCTTC. This codes for CASSFGQGGYGYTF.

The chain recombines TRBV7-3 with TRBJ2-2; no clear D. Germline loops: CDR1 SGHTA, CDR2 FQGTGA. V shed 11 bases and J shed 1 base, with 20 bases lying between them. CDR3 length: 16 residues. This CDR3 reads CAPKLKARQNTGELFF. In nucleotides, the CDR3 is TGTGCCCCCAAGCTTAAGGCCAGACAGAACACCGGGGAGCTGTTTTTT.

The CDR3 DNA follows: TGTGCCAGCAGCACCGGGACAGGGAGTTTGGAGACCCAGTACTTC. It is translated as CASSTGTGSLETQYF. The J gene is TRBJ2-5, the V gene TRBV7-3, with 9 bases matching TRBD1. The CDR3 is made up of 15 amino acids. CDR1 is SGHTA, CDR2 FQGTGA, per germline. J was trimmed by 5 bases and V by 5 bases; bases with no gene match: 9.

J is TRBJ2-5 and V is TRBV18; D may be TRBD2 (6 bases). Germline V CDR1 and CDR2: KGHSH, LQKENI. CDR3 length equals 13 residues. Between the trimmed V and J ends, which lost 6 bases and 2 bases, there was a span of 10 bases. In nucleotides, the CDR3 is TGTGCCAGCTCGACGACTAGACAAGAGACCCAGTACTTC. Translation: CASSTTRQETQYF.

This clone has more than one count but fewer than ten. The chain carries TRBV19 and TRBJ1-5; TRBD1 matches at 7 bases. The junction had 8 bases not matched to a gene; V was cut back by 4 bases and J by 5 bases. The V gene's germline CDR1 is LNHDA and CDR2 SQIVND (reference sequence). This CDR3 contains 15 residues. Here the CDR3 reads CASSTRRQGHQPQHF. CDR3 DNA: TGTGCCAGTAGTACTCGGAGACAGGGTCATCAGCCCCAGCATTTT.

The J gene is TRBJ1-3, the V gene TRBV18; unclear D gene. CDR3 size: 13 residues. The V gene's germline CDR1 is KGHSH and CDR2 LQKENI. The V end was cut by 3 bases, the J end by 2 bases, with 5 bases between. CDR3 nucleotide sequence: TGTGCCAGCTCACCTGAACCTGGAAACACCATATATTTT. As protein: CASSPEPGNTIYF.

The rearrangement links TRBV7-9 to TRBJ2-2, with 9 bases that match TRBD1. CDR3 size: 16 residues. With 3 bases clipped from V and 2 bases from J, the junction kept 4 bases outside the gene matches. Germline V gene sequence: CDR1 SEHNR, CDR2 FQNEAQ (reference sequence). Here the CDR3 DNA reads TGTGCCAGCAGCTTGGGGGGACAGGGAAACACCGGGGAGCTGTTTTTT. Amino acids: CASSLGGQGNTGELFF.

About this clone itself: Other nucleotide sequences from this sample produce the same CDR3. The chain combines TRBV6-5 with TRBJ2-7; TRBD1 matches at 9 bases. The CDR3 is 15 amino acids. The J segment lost 2 bases and the V segment lost 2 bases, leaving 4 bases of the junction unmatched. Germline-derived CDR1 and CDR2 are MNHEY and SVGAGI. CDR3 residues: CASSYPGTGTYEQYF. CDR3 nucleotide sequence: TGTGCCAGCAGTTACCCCGGGACAGGGACCTACGAGCAGTACTTC.

The chain uses TRBV27 and TRBJ1-2; 8 bases align to TRBD1. After removal of 5 bases from V and 4 bases from J, the junction contained 18 bases not matched to a gene. Per germline, CDR1 MNHEY and CDR2 SMNVEV (reference sequence). The CDR3 has 18 amino acids. CDR3: CASSQQGGMGAPSYGYTF. The CDR3 DNA reads TGTGCCAGCAGTCAACAGGGGGGGATGGGGGCTCCATCCTATGGCTACACCTTC.

In its sample, this clone was seen a few times. The chain has TRBV4-3 and TRBJ1-2; 7 nucleotides match TRBD1. Germline loops: CDR1 LGHNA, CDR2 YSLEER. The V gene end was trimmed by 1 base and the J gene end by 4 bases; junction bases not matched to a gene: 3. CDR3 length equals 14 residues. DNA of the CDR3: TGCGCCAGCAGCCAAGTTAACAGGGGCTATGGCTACACCTTC. As protein: CASSQVNRGYGYTF.

The chain joins TRBV7-6 to TRBJ1-3; TRBD1 matches at 9 bases. Germline loops: CDR1 SGHVS, CDR2 FNYEAQ. The CDR3 length is 17 residues. Germline trimming cut 4 bases from V and 0 bases from J; bases unmatched to any gene: 7. The CDR3 spells CASSSGQGLNSGNTIYF. The CDR3, as DNA: TGTGCCAGCAGCTCTGGACAGGGGCTTAACTCTGGAAACACCATATATTTT.

The sample holds one count of this clone. The chain employs TRBV4-3 and TRBJ2-2, with D possibly being TRBD1 (6 bases). V lost 0 bases and J lost 7, with 9 bases in between. Germline V gene data show CDR1 as LGHNA and CDR2 as YSLEER. The length of the CDR3 is 14 residues. CDR3 DNA sequence: TGCGCCAGCAGCCAAGATAAGGGGGTCGGGGAGCTGTTTTTT. This encodes CASSQDKGVGELFF.